The 23 T cell receptor beta chains below come from one sample, sequenced in a study of T-cell memory formation after mild COVID-19. TCRdb reprocessed the 5' RACE reads with MiXCR, giving one entry per CDR3 protein. Counted here are approximately 350,000 distinct CDR3 sequences, around 27% occurring once; the ten biggest clones make up approximately 13%. The sample taken for sequencing was PBMCs or a T cell subset sorted from them (not recorded which). These receptors came from an adult woman who had mild COVID-19 (a few samples of this study predate the infection). Cell type and time point are not known.

This clonotype was observed a few times. V gene TRBV5-6 combines with J gene TRBJ2-7; TRBD1 aligns across 7 bases. CDR1 SGHDT and CDR2 YYEEEE come from the germline V gene. This CDR3 has 14 amino acids. J lost 3 bases, V lost 3 bases, and 6 bases had no gene match. The DNA for the CDR3 is TGTGCCAGCAGCTGGACCGGGACAGTCTACGAGCAGTACTTC. It translates to CASSWTGTVYEQYF.

The chain uses TRBV4-3 and TRBJ1-1, with D possibly matching TRBD1 (5 bases). Germline values: CDR1 LGHNA, CDR2 YSLEER. The CDR3 is 13 residues long. With 0 bases removed from V and 5 bases from J, the gap between germline ends came to 7 bases. CDR3 residues: CASSQEGETEAFF. The CDR3 DNA sequence: TGCGCCAGCAGCCAAGAGGGGGAGACTGAAGCTTTCTTT.

This clonotype has just a few counts. The V gene is TRBV12-3 or TRBV12-4, the J gene TRBJ2-2; no clear D. Trimming removed 6 bases from V and 1 base from J, with 6 bases in between. CDR3 length: 13 residues. The DNA for the CDR3 is TGTGCCAGCAGACAACAGAACACCGGGGAGCTGTTTTTT. This codes for CASRQQNTGELFF.

This clonotype showed up just a few times. The V call is TRBV6-2 or TRBV6-3, the J call TRBJ2-3; 8 nucleotides align to TRBD1. This CDR3 is built from 15 residues. The germline V gene encodes CDR1 MNHEY and CDR2 SVGEGT. Trimming at V came to 2 bases and at J to 3 bases, leaving 4 bases not matched to a gene. DNA of the CDR3: TGTGCCAGCAGTTACAGGGACAGGTTTACAGATACGCAGTATTTT. Residues: CASSYRDRFTDTQYF.

This chain links TRBV5-1 with TRBJ2-5, with a weak D call TRBD1 (6 bases). The CDR3 sequence is 16 residues long. Germline loops: CDR1 SGHRS, CDR2 YFSETQ. V was shortened by 0 bases and J by 0 bases, with 12 bases between the two germline ends. In nucleotides, the CDR3 is TGCGCCAGCAGCTTGGGAACAGGGTGGGACCAAGAGACCCAGTACTTC. Its translation: CASSLGTGWDQETQYF.

This clonotype was counted between two and nine times. The chain is built from TRBV15 and TRBJ1-2, with D possibly matching TRBD1 (5 bases). The CDR3 sequence is 15 residues long. Trimming removed 3 bases at V and 8 bases at J, with 19 bases between. Germline values: CDR1 LNHNV, CDR2 YYDKDF (reference sequence). As DNA, the CDR3 is TGTGCCACCAGCAGGGACAATCCAGGGTTTTGGGGCTACACCTTC. Translated: CATSRDNPGFWGYTF.

There are a few counts of this clonotype. The genes are TRBV10-3 and TRBJ2-3; 8 bases map to TRBD1. V was pared by 6 bases and J by 3 bases, with 17 bases of the junction left unmatched. This CDR3 has 18 residues. CDR1 and CDR2 from the germline V gene are ENHRY and SYGVKD. The CDR3 protein is CAISETTNTGGRTDTQYF. CDR3 DNA sequence: TGTGCCATCAGCGAAACAACGAATACAGGGGGTAGGACAGATACGCAGTATTTT.

This rearrangement joins TRBV5-1 to TRBJ2-2, with D perhaps TRBD1 (6 bases). CDR3 length: 14 residues. The germline V and J ends were trimmed by 2 bases and 4 bases, with 9 bases remaining between them. CDR1 and CDR2 from the germline V gene are SGHRS and YFSETQ. Here the CDR3 DNA reads TGCGCCAGCAGCTTACAGGGATCCACCGGGGAGCTGTTTTTT. Amino acid sequence: CASSLQGSTGELFF. Using reference TRBV5-1 and TRBJ2-2 for the parts outside the CDR3, the full variable domain is KAGVTQTPRYLIKTRGQQVTLSCSPISGHRSVSWYQQTPGQGLQFLFEYFSETQRNKGNFPGRFSGRQFSNSRSEMNVSTLELGDSALYLCASSLQGSTGELFFGEGSRLTVL.

The rearrangement uses TRBV6-1 and TRBJ1-2, with 9 bases matching TRBD1. In germline, CDR1 is MNHNS, CDR2 SASEGT. This CDR3 has 15 residues. V lost 6 bases and J lost 5; bases outside the gene matches: 10. CDR3 residues: CASRAGTGTHYGYTF. The CDR3 DNA reads as TGTGCCAGCAGAGCCGGGACAGGGACGCATTATGGCTACACCTTC.

This chain links TRBV7-2 with TRBJ2-3, with 8 bases lining up with TRBD2. The germline V gene encodes CDR1 SGHTA and CDR2 FQGNSA. CDR3 length: 18 amino acids. The ends lost 0 bases at V and 6 bases at J; junction bases unmatched: 14. CDR3 sequence (DNA): TGTGCCAGCAGCTTAGCCCTCCCCGAGCGGGAGCCGGAGGATACGCAGTATTTT. Translation: CASSLALPEREPEDTQYF.

This clonotype was detected only a few times. The chain is built from TRBV11-1 and TRBJ1-1, with D possibly TRBD1 on 6 matching bases. This CDR3 has 14 residues. CDR1 and CDR2 from the germline V gene are SGHAT and FQDESV (reference sequence). Trimming removed 5 bases at V and 1 base at J, with 11 bases between. The CDR3 sequence is CASSIWTANTEAFF. CDR3 DNA sequence: TGTGCCAGCAGCATATGGACAGCGAACACTGAAGCTTTCTTT.

This rearrangement joins TRBV30 to TRBJ1-1, with D tentatively TRBD1 (6 bases). The germline V and J ends were trimmed by 3 bases and 3 bases, with 17 bases remaining between them. CDR1 and CDR2 from the germline V gene are GTSNPN and SVGIG (reference sequence). The CDR3 totals 15 residues. CDR3 sequence: CAWRGKGEGDTEAFF. Here the CDR3 DNA reads TGTGCCTGGAGAGGAAAAGGGGAGGGGGACACTGAAGCTTTCTTT.

This chain connects TRBV27 to TRBJ1-3, with D uncertain. The germline V gene encodes CDR1 MNHEY and CDR2 SMNVEV (reference sequence). Trimming removed 4 bases at V and 1 base at J, with 8 bases between. This CDR3 comprises 14 residues. The DNA of the CDR3 is TGTGCCAGCAGTTGGCAAGCGTCTGGAAACACCATATATTTT. Translating it yields CASSWQASGNTIYF.

A few counts support this clonotype. CDR3 region: CASSQAKGGTEAFF. The CDR3, as DNA: TGTGCCAGCAGCCAAGCAAAAGGGGGCACTGAAGCTTTCTTT. The V gene is TRBV4-2, the J gene TRBJ1-1; D may be TRBD1 (6 bases). Trimming shortened V by 1 base and J by 4 bases, and 10 bases separated the two germline ends. This CDR3 is built from 14 residues. Germline CDR1 reads LGHNA; CDR2 reads YNFKEQ.

This clonotype was observed a handful of times. The rearrangement uses TRBV11-1 and TRBJ2-7, with 7 bases matching TRBD2. The CDR3 is made up of 15 amino acids. Trimming removed 1 base from V and 3 bases from J; junction bases left unmatched: 6. Looked up from germline, CDR1 is SGHAT and CDR2 is FQDESV (reference sequence). CDR3 in DNA: TGTGCCAGCAGCTTAGTCCCAGCGGGGAACTACGAGCAGTACTTC. Translating it yields CASSLVPAGNYEQYF.

In DNA, the CDR3 is TGTGCCAGCAGTTACTCGACACAGGGCTTCACAGCTTTCTTT. It codes for CASSYSTQGFTAFF. The genes are TRBV6-5 and TRBJ1-1, with a weak D call TRBD1 (6 bases). V was trimmed by 0 bases and J by 10 bases, leaving 15 bases between them. Germline V gene sequence: CDR1 MNHEY, CDR2 SVGAGI. The CDR3 length is 14 residues.

This clonotype was seen ten or more times. The chain recombines TRBV5-1 with TRBJ2-1; TRBD1 agrees at 10 bases. This CDR3 spans 16 amino acids. With V trimmed by 6 bases and J by 4 bases, 10 bases remained unmatched. The germline V gene encodes CDR1 SGHRS and CDR2 YFSETQ. The CDR3 coding sequence is TGCGCCAGCACCGGACAGGGGGTTATAGGATACAATGAGCAGTTCTTC. Amino acid sequence: CASTGQGVIGYNEQFF.

Concerning this clonotype: A read error may be the cause here, since a much bigger clone is one base away. V is TRBV6-5 and J is TRBJ1-1; D uncertain. From germline, CDR1 is MNHEY and CDR2 SVGAGI. The CDR3 runs to 14 residues. Trimming shortened V by 2 bases and J by 1 base, and 8 bases separated the two germline ends. In DNA form, the CDR3 reads TGTGCCAGCAGTTACGGACGGGGGAACACTGAAGCTTTCTTT. This encodes CASSYGRGNTEAFF.

This clonotype was detected only a few times. The V call is TRBV4-1, the J call TRBJ1-4; D is ambiguous. The CDR3 is 15 residues long. Germline CDR1 is MGHRA and CDR2 is YSYEKL. V dropped 4 bases and J dropped 8 bases, with 17 bases sitting between them. This CDR3 reads CASSPALGWAEKLFF. The CDR3 DNA reads TGCGCCAGCAGCCCTGCCCTCGGCTGGGCGGAAAAACTGTTTTTT.

V usage is TRBV7-3 and J usage is TRBJ2-1; no definite D call. CDR1 is SGHTA, CDR2 FQGTGA, per germline. The CDR3 length is 13 residues. Trimming took 1 base from V and 6 from J, leaving 7 bases between them. CDR3 nucleotide sequence: TGTGCCAGCAGCTTAATGGGCGTCAATGAGCAGTTCTTC. As protein: CASSLMGVNEQFF.

This clonotype showed up just a few times. This chain links TRBV24-1 with TRBJ2-1; the match to TRBD1 covers 12 bases. The V gene's germline CDR1 is KGHDR and CDR2 SFDVKD. This CDR3 has 13 residues. Trimming cost V 11 bases and J 8 bases; bases outside gene matches: 6. The CDR3 loop reads CAIGTGGGYEQFF. The CDR3 DNA reads TGTGCCATCGGGACAGGGGGCGGGTATGAGCAGTTCTTC.

The chain combines TRBV12-3 or TRBV12-4 with TRBJ2-7, with 16 bases fitting TRBD2. V lost 4 bases to trimming and J lost 2 bases; unmatched junction nucleotides: 5. This CDR3 has 17 amino acids. CDR3 in DNA: TGTGCCAGCAGTTCGAGGGGACTAGCGGGAGGGGCCTACGAGCAGTACTTC. Protein: CASSSRGLAGGAYEQYF.

V gene TRBV7-9 combines with J gene TRBJ1-2; D is perhaps TRBD1 (5 bases). With 7 bases removed from V and 4 bases from J, the gap between germline ends came to 10 bases. In germline, CDR1 is SEHNR, CDR2 FQNEAQ (reference sequence). The CDR3 has 12 amino acids. For the CDR3, the DNA is TGTGCCAGCACTACAGGTTTCTATGGCTACACCTTC. Translated, it gives CASTTGFYGYTF.